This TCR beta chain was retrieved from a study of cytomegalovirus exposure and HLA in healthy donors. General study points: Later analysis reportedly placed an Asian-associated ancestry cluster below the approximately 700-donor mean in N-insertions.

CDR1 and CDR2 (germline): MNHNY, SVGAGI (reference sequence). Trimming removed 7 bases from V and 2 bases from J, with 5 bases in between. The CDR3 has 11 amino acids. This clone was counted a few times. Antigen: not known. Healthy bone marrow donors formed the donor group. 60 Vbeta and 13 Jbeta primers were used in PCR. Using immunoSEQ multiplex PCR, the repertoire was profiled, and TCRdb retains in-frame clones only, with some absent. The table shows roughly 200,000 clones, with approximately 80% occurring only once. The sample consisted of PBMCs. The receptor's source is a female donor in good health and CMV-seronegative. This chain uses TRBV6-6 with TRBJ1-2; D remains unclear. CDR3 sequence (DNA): TGTGCCAGCAACGGGAACTATGGCTACACCTTC. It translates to CASNGNYGYTF.